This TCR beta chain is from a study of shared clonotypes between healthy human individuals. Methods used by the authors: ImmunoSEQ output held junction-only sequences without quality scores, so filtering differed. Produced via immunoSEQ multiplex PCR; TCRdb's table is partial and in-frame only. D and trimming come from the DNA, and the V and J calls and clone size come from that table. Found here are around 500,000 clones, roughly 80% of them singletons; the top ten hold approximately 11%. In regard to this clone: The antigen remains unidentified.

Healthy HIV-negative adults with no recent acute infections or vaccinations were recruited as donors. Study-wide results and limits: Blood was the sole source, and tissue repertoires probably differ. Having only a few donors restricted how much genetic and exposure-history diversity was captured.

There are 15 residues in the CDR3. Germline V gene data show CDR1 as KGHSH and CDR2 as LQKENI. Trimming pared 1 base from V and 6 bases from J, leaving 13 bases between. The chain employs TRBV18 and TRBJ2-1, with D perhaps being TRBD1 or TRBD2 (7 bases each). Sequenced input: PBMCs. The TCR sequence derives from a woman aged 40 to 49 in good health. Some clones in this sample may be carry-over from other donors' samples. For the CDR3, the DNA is TGTGCCAGCTCACCACGGGCAGGGGGGGGCAATGAGCAGTTCTTC. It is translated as CASSPRAGGGNEQFF. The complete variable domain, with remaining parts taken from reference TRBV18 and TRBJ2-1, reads NAGVMQNPRHLVRRRGQEARLRCSPMKGHSHVYWYRQLPEEGLKFMVYLQKENIIDESGMPKERFSAEFPKEGPSILRIQQVVRGDSAAYFCASSPRAGGGNEQFFGPGTRLTVL.